This T cell receptor (beta chain) came from a study of cytomegalovirus exposure and HLA in healthy donors. Study-wide results and caveats: As confirmed in vitro, a few CMV-associated chains were specific for CMV antigens.

This clone was detected only a few times. Its specificity is not known. The PCR had 60 Vbeta and 13 Jbeta primers. Sequencing used immunoSEQ multiplex PCR; TCRdb keeps in-frame clones, though not all of them. The sample shows about 98,000 clones, roughly 77% of them seen only once. The length of the CDR3 is 15 residues. Germline CDR1 reads SEHNR; CDR2 reads FQNEAQ (reference sequence). V gave up 5 bases and J gave up 6 bases, with 17 bases separating them. The TCR originated in a man aged 40-55 years in good health and CMV-seronegative. Sequencing was performed on PBMCs. The chain joins TRBV7-9 to TRBJ1-3; D is ambiguous. The CDR3 DNA sequence: TGTGCCAGCAGCCTAGGACTAGCTGTCGAAAACACCATATATTTT. It translates to CASSLGLAVENTIYF. Variable domain in full (rest from reference TRBV7-9 and TRBJ1-3): DTGVSQNPRHKITKRGQNVTFRCDPISEHNRLYWYRQTLGQGPEFLTYFQNEAQLEKSRLLSDRFSAERPKGSFSTLEIQRTEQGDSAMYLCASSLGLAVENTIYFGEGSWLTVV.